This TCR beta chain was documented in a study of shared clonotypes between healthy human individuals. Overall study findings and caveats: For sorted subsets, rarefaction showed incomplete sequencing despite large depth. Clonotypes that were shared across a handful of donors made up around 5% of naive CD4 clonotypes.

Concerning this clone itself: Its antigen is not known.

Original processing methods: There were no quality scores in the junction-only immunoSEQ sequences, so filtering differed. Clones were sequenced by immunoSEQ multiplex PCR, and TCRdb holds only the in-frame ones, with some missing. The DNA was the basis for D and trimming; V, J and clone size are from that table. This table holds 2 million to 2.5 million clones, 90% to 95% found once. The CDR3 is made up of 15 amino acids. Germline assignment: CDR1 KGHSH and CDR2 LQKENI. The V and J ends lost 0 bases and 3 bases respectively, with 11 bases between them. The healthy adult donors were HIV-negative and reported no recent acute infections or vaccinations.

Sequencing used naive CD4+ T cells sorted from blood. Stated subset: CD45RA+ positively selected. This sequence joins TRBV18 and TRBJ2-5; tentatively, D is TRBD2 (6 bases). The receptor comes from a man younger than 35 in good health. CDR3 nucleotides: TGTGCCAGCTCACCACCGGTAGCGGACAAAGAGACCCAGTACTTC. It encodes CASSPPVADKETQYF.